The 29 T cell receptor beta chains in this list originate from one sample, sequenced in a study of beta chain features in type 1 diabetes. Their antigens are not known. General observations from the study: There was a moderate but significant shortening of TCRB CDR3s in all four CD4+ subsets of Type 1 diabetes patients.

Of the isolated RNA, all was reverse transcribed, and so the sequenced material was expressed TCRB transcripts. Clones were read by immunoSEQ multiplex PCR, and TCRdb kept only the in-frame ones, dropping some. Of almost 350,000 clones in the sample, around 9% are singletons; the top ten hold less than 1.2%. Input material: central memory CD4+ T cells from blood. The receptors were sampled from a man aged 25 to 40 with type 1 diabetes.

The chain couples TRBV7-2 to TRBJ1-5; D unresolved. The CDR3 length is 15 residues. The V end lost 5 bases, the J end lost 0 bases, and 11 bases lay between the germline ends. Germline CDR1 is SGHTA and CDR2 is FQGNSA. The CDR3 region has the DNA TGTGCCAGCAGCGACGCGGGTTATAGCAATCAGCCCCAGCATTTT. Translation gives CASSDAGYSNQPQHF. Variable domain in full (rest from reference TRBV7-2 and TRBJ1-5): GAGVSQSPSNKVTEKGKDVELRCDPISGHTALYWYRQSLGQGLEFLIYFQGNSAPDKSGLPSDRFSAERTGGSVSTLTIQRTQQEDSAVYLCASSDAGYSNQPQHFGDGTRLSIL.

The rearrangement joins TRBV28 to TRBJ2-7; possible D gene TRBD1, 6 bases. Germline CDR1 and CDR2: MDHEN and SYDVKM. The length of the CDR3 is 16 residues. Trimming shortened V by 4 bases and J by 1 base, and 17 bases separated the two germline ends. The CDR3 nucleotides read TGTGCCAGCAGTTCTGGACAGACGACCTATTCCTACGAGCAGTACTTC. As protein: CASSSGQTTYSYEQYF. Full variable domain (missing parts from reference TRBV28 and TRBJ2-7): DVKVTQSSRYLVKRTGEKVFLECVQDMDHENMFWYRQDPGLGLRLIYFSYDVKMKEKGDIPEGYSVSREKKERFSLILESASTNQTSMYLCASSSGQTTYSYEQYFGPGTRLTVT.

The genes are TRBV7-2 and TRBJ1-1, with 7 bases identical to TRBD1. The junction had 10 bases not matched to a gene; V was cut back by 4 bases and J by 5 bases. CDR3 length: 15 residues. Germline V gene lookup returns CDR1 SGHTA and CDR2 FQGNSA. The CDR3: CASSWTTGQETEAFF. CDR3 DNA sequence: TGTGCCAGCAGCTGGACGACAGGGCAGGAGACTGAAGCTTTCTTT.

This clone was counted between two and nine times. The chain uses TRBV6-5 and TRBJ2-3, with no clear D. V was trimmed by 9 bases and J by 2 bases, leaving 15 bases between them. This CDR3 contains 14 residues. Per the germline V gene, CDR1 is MNHEY and CDR2 is SVGAGI. In DNA form, the CDR3 reads TGTGCCAGTAAAACCGATCCTCCCACAGATACGCAGTATTTT. This sequence encodes CASKTDPPTDTQYF.

This clone has ten or more counts. The chain links TRBV11-2 to TRBJ1-2; D unresolved. Germline V gene lookup returns CDR1 SGHAT and CDR2 FQNNGV. The CDR3 is 15 residues long. The germline V and J ends were trimmed by 3 bases and 1 base, with 12 bases remaining between them. The CDR3 DNA reads TGTGCCAGCAGCTTGGGCAGGTCGTTTAACTATGGCTACACCTTC. It translates to CASSLGRSFNYGYTF.

The J gene is TRBJ1-5, the V gene TRBV28, with D tentatively TRBD1 (5 bases). From germline, CDR1 is MDHEN and CDR2 SYDVKM. V was shortened by 6 bases and J by 2 bases, with 17 bases between the two germline ends. This CDR3 spans 16 amino acids. CDR3 DNA sequence: TGTGCCAGCAGGCTCGGAGGGGATGTTGGCAATCAGCCCCAGCATTTT. This codes for CASRLGGDVGNQPQHF.

This chain links TRBV11-2 with TRBJ2-6; a weak D match, TRBD1 (6 bases). With 5 bases removed from V and 0 bases from J, the gap between germline ends came to 11 bases. There are 16 residues in the CDR3. Germline V gives CDR1 SGHAT, CDR2 FQNNGV. CDR3 nucleotides: TGTGCCAGCAGCGCCACAGGGCCCTCTGGGGCCAACGTCCTGACTTTC. Amino acids: CASSATGPSGANVLTF.

This clone was observed a handful of times. The chain recombines TRBV6-5 with TRBJ1-4; tentative D call: TRBD1 (5 bases). Trimming stripped 6 bases from V and 7 bases from J, with 6 bases between. Germline loops: CDR1 MNHEY, CDR2 SVGAGI. The CDR3 has 11 residues. The chain's CDR3 is CASRQGEKLFF. The CDR3 nucleotides read TGTGCCAGCAGGCAGGGTGAAAAACTGTTTTTT.

The chain uses TRBV5-1 and TRBJ2-3; D is undetermined. CDR3 length equals 13 residues. The V gene's germline CDR1 is SGHRS and CDR2 YFSETQ. Deletions cut 6 bases from V and 0 bases from J, with 8 bases between. The CDR3 coding sequence is TGCGCCAGCACCCCCACTAGCACAGATACGCAGTATTTT. Translating it yields CASTPTSTDTQYF.

Turning to this clone: The junction and the germline gene differ at one end; a read error may be behind it. The CDR3 coding sequence is TGTGCTAGCAGCCTGGGTGGTCGGAACACTGAAGCTTTCTTT. Amino acid sequence: CASSLGGRNTEAFF. The chain links TRBV7-7 to TRBJ1-1; no clear D. The germline V gene encodes CDR1 SSHAT and CDR2 FNYEAQ (reference sequence). The CDR3 spans 14 residues.

This clone was detected a few times. The V and J genes are TRBV12-5 and TRBJ2-5; 7 positions match TRBD2. The V gene end was trimmed by 0 bases and the J gene end by 1 base; junction bases not matched to a gene: 8. The CDR3 is 17 residues long. Germline values: CDR1 LGHNT, CDR2 FRNRAP. The CDR3 coding sequence is TGTGCTAGTGGTTTGGTACGGGATAGCGGGCGCCAAGAGACCCAGTACTTC. It translates to CASGLVRDSGRQETQYF.

The chain has TRBV5-1 and TRBJ2-4; 9 bases align to TRBD1. Unmatched junction bases numbered 6, after V lost 7 bases and J lost 4 bases. The CDR3 loop spans 14 amino acids. CDR1 and CDR2 from the germline V gene are SGHRS and YFSETQ. The CDR3, as DNA: TGCGCCAGCGGCCATGGGACAGGGAAAAACATTCAGTACTTC. Translating gives CASGHGTGKNIQYF.

This clone has just a few counts. This rearrangement joins TRBV5-1 to TRBJ2-4, with 7 bases matching TRBD2. After removal of 0 bases from V and 4 bases from J, the junction contained 7 bases not matched to a gene. Germline V gene lookup returns CDR1 SGHRS and CDR2 YFSETQ. The CDR3 extends over 16 amino acids. The CDR3, as DNA: TGCGCCAGCAGCTTGGCTGCGGGAGAAATTAAAAACATTCAGTACTTC. It codes for CASSLAAGEIKNIQYF.

This clone was seen more than once but under ten times. The genes are TRBV6-1 and TRBJ1-5, with a possible D match to TRBD1 (5 bases). Germline V gives CDR1 MNHNS, CDR2 SASEGT. This CDR3 is built from 18 residues. Trimming took off 0 bases at V and 0 bases at J, with 15 bases between the two ends. CDR3: CASSEARLRGYSNQPQHF. CDR3 DNA: TGTGCCAGCAGTGAAGCGCGTTTAAGGGGATATAGCAATCAGCCCCAGCATTTT.

This clone has only a few counts. The sample carries other DNA sequences with the same CDR3. The V and J genes are TRBV7-2 and TRBJ2-3; D gene uncertain. Germline-derived CDR1 and CDR2 are SGHTA and FQGNSA. CDR3 length: 12 residues. The V and J ends lost 5 bases and 2 bases respectively, with 5 bases between them. The CDR3 DNA reads as TGTGCCAGCAGCAGCTACACAGATACGCAGTATTTT. Its protein is CASSSYTDTQYF.

Regarding this clone: At the DNA level, this CDR3 is encoded by other sequences in the same sample as well. The J gene is TRBJ2-2, the V gene TRBV30; D not resolved. The germline V gene encodes CDR1 GTSNPN and CDR2 SVGIG (reference sequence). The length of the CDR3 is 11 residues. V gave up 5 bases and J gave up 2 bases, with 3 bases separating them. DNA for the CDR3: TGTGCCTGGGCAAACACCGGGGAGCTGTTTTTT. Protein sequence: CAWANTGELFF.

The sample holds many counts of this clone. V usage is TRBV15 and J usage is TRBJ2-7; D possibly corresponds to TRBD1 (5 bases). Between the trimmed V and J ends, which lost 0 bases and 2 bases, there was a span of 14 bases. The CDR3 has 16 residues. The germline V gene has CDR1 LNHNV and CDR2 YYDKDF (reference sequence). In DNA, the CDR3 is TGTGCCACCAGCAGAGATCGGCAGGGAAGTCCCTACGAGCAGTACTTC. Translated: CATSRDRQGSPYEQYF.

This clone was counted only a few times. The chain uses TRBV9 and TRBJ1-2; D is possibly TRBD1 (5 bases). The ends were cut back, 4 bases at V and 4 bases at J, with 17 bases in the middle. Germline CDR1 reads SGDLS; CDR2 reads YYNGEE. The CDR3 runs 15 residues. The CDR3 region has the DNA TGTGCCAGCAGCCCCGGCGGGGGGACGATCTATGGCTACACCTTC. Protein: CASSPGGGTIYGYTF.

In its sample, this clone was seen a few times. V and J are TRBV18 and TRBJ2-5; the match to TRBD2 covers 10 bases. After removal of 0 bases from V and 2 bases from J, the junction contained 12 bases not matched to a gene. The CDR3 contains 19 residues. Looked up from germline, CDR1 is KGHSH and CDR2 is LQKENI. CDR3 bases: TGTGCCAGCTCACCACCGGGCGGACTAGCGGCCTGGGGGCAAGAGACCCAGTACTTC. It codes for CASSPPGGLAAWGQETQYF.

This rearrangement joins TRBV7-2 to TRBJ2-1; 11 nucleotides align to TRBD2. V gave up 6 bases and J gave up 4 bases; unmatched junction bases: 14. This CDR3 comprises 18 residues. The germline V gene has CDR1 SGHTA and CDR2 FQGNSA. CDR3 in amino acids: CASRLRGETSGAYNEQFF. The CDR3 DNA sequence: TGTGCCAGCAGACTACGGGGCGAGACTAGCGGGGCTTACAATGAGCAGTTCTTC.

This clone was seen more than once but under ten times. The gene calls are TRBV6-6 and TRBJ1-5; TRBD1 might be the D (6 bases). The CDR3 sequence is 11 residues long. Trimming cost V 5 bases and J 15 bases, with 14 bases left between them. Per germline, CDR1 MNHNY and CDR2 SVGAGI (reference sequence). CDR3 DNA: TGTGCCAGCAGTGCGGGACAAGGAGGGCATTTT. Protein product: CASSAGQGGHF.

The chain couples TRBV7-9 to TRBJ2-1, with a weak D call TRBD2 (5 bases). The germline V gene encodes CDR1 SEHNR and CDR2 FQNEAQ (reference sequence). This CDR3 spans 16 amino acids. Trimming took off 1 base at V and 4 bases at J, with 14 bases between the two ends. The CDR3, as DNA: TGTGCCAGCAGCTTAGTGAGCGGTCACTATTACAATGAGCAGTTCTTC. Its protein product is CASSLVSGHYYNEQFF.

This clone was seen only a few times. The CDR3 region has the DNA TGTGCCAGCAGGTTAGACAGTAATTCACCCCTCCACTTT. Its translation: CASRLDSNSPLHF. The rearrangement uses TRBV2 and TRBJ1-6, with a tentative D call TRBD1 (5 bases). With 6 bases removed from V and 6 bases from J, the gap between germline ends came to 9 bases. In germline, CDR1 is SNHLY, CDR2 FYNNEI. This CDR3 has 13 residues.

This clone turned up a few times. The V gene is TRBV6-5, the J gene TRBJ2-4; the D gene could be TRBD1 or TRBD2 (6 bases each). The V gene's germline CDR1 is MNHEY and CDR2 SVGAGI. The CDR3 is made up of 15 amino acids. V lost 8 bases and J 3 bases, leaving 17 bases between the germline ends. CDR3: CASGPRGGGKNIQYF. The CDR3 DNA reads as TGTGCCAGCGGTCCTAGAGGAGGGGGCAAAAACATTCAGTACTTC.

This clone was detected ten times or more. CDR3 bases: TGTGCCAGCAGTCCTCTACAGGGGAGGGGCAATCAGCCCCAGCATTTT. The encoded protein is CASSPLQGRGNQPQHF. The rearrangement uses TRBV28 and TRBJ1-5; 7 bases match TRBD1. Germline V CDR1 and CDR2: MDHEN, SYDVKM. The CDR3 is 16 amino acids. V dropped 5 bases and J dropped 2; count of bases not matched to a gene: 9.

This clone was detected a few times. The J gene is TRBJ2-1, the V gene TRBV6-5, with 10 bases that match TRBD1. Germline CDR1 and CDR2: MNHEY and SVGAGI. This CDR3 has 14 amino acids. With 8 bases clipped from V and 7 bases from J, the junction kept 8 bases outside the gene matches. Here the CDR3 DNA reads TGTGCCAGCGCAAGACAGGGGGCGCGAAATGAGCAGTTCTTC. The encoded protein is CASARQGARNEQFF.

A few counts support this clone. The chain is built from TRBV9 and TRBJ1-2; D gene unclear. The CDR3 spans 16 residues. V was cut by 4 bases and J by 8 bases, with 24 bases left in between. The V gene's germline CDR1 is SGDLS and CDR2 YYNGEE. The CDR3 bases are TGTGCCAGCAGCCCTTCCCAAAGGTGCCCCTTAGTCGGCTACACCTTC. Its protein product is CASSPSQRCPLVGYTF.

This chain uses TRBV9 with TRBJ2-5; D remains unclear. Trimming left V 0 bases short and J 5 bases short, with 14 bases between. The CDR3 runs 15 residues. Germline values: CDR1 SGDLS, CDR2 YYNGEE. The CDR3 bases are TGTGCCAGCAGCGTAGATATCCGGGCTCGGGAGACCCAGTACTTC. It encodes CASSVDIRARETQYF.

This clone occurred once. The V gene is TRBV9, the J gene TRBJ2-1; 11 nucleotides align to TRBD2. The germline V gene encodes CDR1 SGDLS and CDR2 YYNGEE. This CDR3 comprises 14 residues. With V trimmed by 4 bases and J by 6 bases, 3 bases remained unmatched. As DNA, the CDR3 is TGTGCCAGCAGCTCGGGACTAGCGGTCAATGAGCAGTTCTTC. Translating it yields CASSSGLAVNEQFF.